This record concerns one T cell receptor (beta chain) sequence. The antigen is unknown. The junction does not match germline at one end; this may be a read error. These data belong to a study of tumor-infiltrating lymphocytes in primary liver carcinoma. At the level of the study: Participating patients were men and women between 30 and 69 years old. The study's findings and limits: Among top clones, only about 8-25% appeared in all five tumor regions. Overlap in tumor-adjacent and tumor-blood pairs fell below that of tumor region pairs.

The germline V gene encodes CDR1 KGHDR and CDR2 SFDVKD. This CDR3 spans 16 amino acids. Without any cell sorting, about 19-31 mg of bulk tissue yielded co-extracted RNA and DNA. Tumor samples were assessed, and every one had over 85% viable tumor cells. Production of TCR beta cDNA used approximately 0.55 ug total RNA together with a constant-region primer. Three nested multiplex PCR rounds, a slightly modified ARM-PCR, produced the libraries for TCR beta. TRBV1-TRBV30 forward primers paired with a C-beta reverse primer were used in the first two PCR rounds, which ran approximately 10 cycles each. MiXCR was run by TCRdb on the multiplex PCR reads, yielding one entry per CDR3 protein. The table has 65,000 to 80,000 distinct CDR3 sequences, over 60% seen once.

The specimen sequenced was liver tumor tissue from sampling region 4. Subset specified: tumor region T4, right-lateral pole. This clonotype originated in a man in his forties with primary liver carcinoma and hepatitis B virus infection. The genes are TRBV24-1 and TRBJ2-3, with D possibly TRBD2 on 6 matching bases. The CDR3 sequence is CTTSSVTSKVTDTQYF. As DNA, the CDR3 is TGTACCACCTCATCGGTGACTAGTAAGGTCACAGATACGCAGTATTTT.